These 11 T cell receptor beta chains were sequenced from one sample in a study of cytomegalovirus exposure and HLA in healthy donors. This PCR relied on a set of 60 Vbeta primers and 13 Jbeta primers. TCRdb's copy holds only in-frame clones and misses some; the assay was immunoSEQ multiplex PCR. The sample yields about 140,000 clones, 75% to 80% seen once. Sequencing was carried out using PBMCs. These receptors were obtained from a female donor in good health and CMV-seronegative.

This clone was observed once. The V and J genes are TRBV7-9 and TRBJ1-2, with a tentative D call TRBD1 (6 bases). V lost 1 base, J lost 2 bases, and 11 bases lay in between. Germline V gene lookup returns CDR1 SEHNR and CDR2 FQNEAQ (reference sequence). The CDR3 extends over 15 amino acids. The CDR3 loop is CASSLVDSPNYGYTF. The CDR3 coding sequence is TGTGCCAGCAGCTTAGTGGACAGCCCGAACTATGGCTACACCTTC.

The rearrangement uses TRBV7-9 and TRBJ1-3, with 7 nucleotides matching TRBD1. The CDR3 is 15 residues long. V lost 5 bases, J lost 0 bases, and 4 bases stayed unmatched. CDR1 and CDR2 (germline): SEHNR, FQNEAQ (reference sequence). The CDR3 spells CASSPRGISGNTIYF. In nucleotides, the CDR3 is TGTGCCAGCAGCCCCAGGGGGATCTCTGGAAACACCATATATTTT.

This clone has just a few counts. V and J are TRBV28 and TRBJ1-5; perhaps TRBD1 as D (6 bases). The V end lost 3 bases, the J end lost 2 bases, and 8 bases lay between the germline ends. CDR3 size: 14 residues. CDR1 is MDHEN and CDR2 is SYDVKM in the germline V gene. The CDR3: CASSLPGGNQPQHF. CDR3 nucleotides: TGTGCCAGCAGTTTGCCAGGGGGCAATCAGCCCCAGCATTTT.

This clone was detected once. This sequence joins TRBV19 and TRBJ1-1; D not certain. The CDR3 has 14 residues. CDR1 is LNHDA and CDR2 is SQIVND in the germline V gene (reference sequence). V lost 7 bases, J lost 2 bases, and 14 bases lay in between. Written as DNA, the CDR3 is TGTGCCAGTACTCCAATCGGGATTAACACTGAAGCTTTCTTT. As protein: CASTPIGINTEAFF.

The chain uses TRBV10-3 and TRBJ2-1, with 7 bases that match TRBD1. Germline CDR1 and CDR2: ENHRY and SYGVKD. J gave up 0 bases and V 2 bases, and 4 bases lay outside the gene matches. There are 16 residues in the CDR3. The DNA of the CDR3 is TGTGCCATCAGTGAGCATACAGGGGTCTCCTACAATGAGCAGTTCTTC. Translating gives CAISEHTGVSYNEQFF.

This clone was seen once. The identical CDR3 is also encoded by other nucleotide sequences in the sample. The chain couples TRBV9 to TRBJ2-1, with 7 nucleotides matching TRBD2. V was pared by 0 bases and J by 3 bases, with 3 bases of the junction left unmatched. The CDR3 sequence is 15 residues long. CDR1 is SGDLS, CDR2 YYNGEE, per germline. CDR3 sequence reads: CASSVGGGGYNEQFF. CDR3 DNA: TGTGCCAGCAGCGTAGGGGGGGGAGGCTACAATGAGCAGTTCTTC. Complete variable domain (other parts from reference TRBV9 and TRBJ2-1): DSGVTQTPKHLITATGQRVTLRCSPRSGDLSVYWYQQSLDQGLQFLIQYYNGEERAKGNILERFSAQQFPDLHSELNLSSLELGDSALYFCASSVGGGGYNEQFFGPGTRLTVL.

CDR3 region: CASSLGDRGAFSGNTIYF. Written as DNA, the CDR3 is TGTGCCAGCAGCTTGGGGGACAGGGGCGCCTTCTCTGGAAACACCATATATTTT. This chain connects TRBV5-4 to TRBJ1-3, with 10 nucleotides matching TRBD1. The CDR3 is 18 amino acids. V shed 0 bases, J shed 0 bases, and the junction held 6 bases outside the gene matches. Germline V CDR1 and CDR2: SGHNT, YYREEE (reference sequence).

The chain has TRBV5-1 and TRBJ1-1; the D gene is possibly TRBD1 (5 bases). From germline, CDR1 is SGHRS and CDR2 YFSETQ. This CDR3 region has 15 residues. The V and J ends lost 0 bases and 1 base respectively, with 10 bases between them. CDR3 DNA: TGCGCCAGCAGCTTGGCGACAGACCCGAACACTGAAGCTTTCTTT. Residues: CASSLATDPNTEAFF.

CDR3 region: CSVNGGTGGDHEQFF. CDR3 sequence (DNA): TGCAGCGTCAACGGGGGGACAGGGGGGGACCATGAGCAGTTCTTC. The chain recombines TRBV29-1 with TRBJ2-1; 11 bases align to TRBD1. The CDR3 has 15 amino acids. After removal of 6 bases from V and 8 bases from J, the junction contained 12 bases not matched to a gene. Per the germline V gene, CDR1 is SQVTM and CDR2 is ANQGSEA.

V is TRBV2 and J is TRBJ2-2; perhaps TRBD2 as D (7 bases). This CDR3 comprises 13 residues. V lost 7 bases and J 5 bases, leaving 11 bases between the germline ends. The germline V gene has CDR1 SNHLY and CDR2 FYNNEI. CDR3 residues: CASIKGGTGELFF. The DNA for the CDR3 is TGTGCCAGCATAAAGGGGGGGACCGGGGAGCTGTTTTTT.

Note on this clone: At the DNA level, this CDR3 is encoded by other sequences in the same sample as well. The chain joins TRBV21-1 to TRBJ1-5. TRBV21-1 is labeled a pseudogene. The CDR3 covers 19 residues. The CDR3: CASSKNGGLWGLSNQPQHF. The CDR3 DNA sequence: TGTGCCAGCAGCAAAAACGGGGGTTTGTGGGGCTTAAGCAATCAGCCCCAGCATTTT.